This T cell receptor beta chain comes out of a study of shared clonotypes between healthy human individuals. Study observations and caveats: Estimated richness was generally greater in naive than memory subsets. Rarefaction indicated that sorted-subset sequencing remained incomplete although depth was large.

This clone occurred a few times. Its antigen is undetermined. With 3 bases removed from V and 8 bases from J, the gap between germline ends came to 13 bases. Germline V gene sequence: CDR1 GTSNPN, CDR2 SVGIG (reference sequence). The CDR3 consists of 13 residues. Per the original methods: ImmunoSEQ yielded junction-only sequences lacking quality scores, so filtering differed. The repertoire was sequenced with immunoSEQ multiplex PCR; TCRdb's copy has only in-frame clones and lacks some. From that table come the V and J calls and clone size; the DNA was used to work out D and trimming. Of 2 million to 3 million clones detected, approximately 94% appear once; the ten largest clones hold approximately 0.37%.

Material: naive CD4+ T cells from PBMCs. Subset: CD45RA+ positively selected. V gene TRBV30 combines with J gene TRBJ2-2; D unclear. The receptor's source is a young man in good health. Some clones in this sample may be carry-over from other donors' samples. CDR3 in amino acids: CAWSLSVNGELFF. The CDR3 bases are TGTGCCTGGAGCCTCAGCGTGAATGGGGAGCTGTTTTTT.